These 10 T cell receptor beta chains originate from one sample sequenced in a study of response to subunit inactivated influenza vaccine. TCRdb ran MiXCR on the RT-PCR reads and lists one entry per CDR3 protein. In the table there are fewer than 750,000 distinct CDR3 sequences, about 14% of which are singletons. Sequencing used PBMCs from blood, obtained 12 days after vaccination. Receptor source: a man between 45 and 60 years old who received an inactivated influenza vaccine.

This clonotype was detected ten times or more. This sequence joins TRBV7-2 and TRBJ1-2, with D perhaps matching TRBD1 (5 bases). The CDR3 is 15 amino acids. Trimming removed 5 bases at V and 5 bases at J, with 18 bases between. The germline CDR1 and CDR2 sequences are SGHTA and FQGNSA. The CDR3 sequence is CASSPGGGALYGYTF. Here the CDR3 DNA reads TGTGCCAGCAGCCCCGGGGGAGGGGCTCTATATGGCTACACCTTC.

The sample holds a few counts of this clonotype. This chain connects TRBV18 to TRBJ2-3, with TRBD2 identical over 7 bases. Germline CDR1 and CDR2: KGHSH and LQKENI. J was trimmed by 5 bases and V by 2 bases; bases with no gene match: 4. CDR3 length: 14 residues. CDR3 in DNA: TGTGCCAGCTCACCAGAGTGGGAGGGAGATACGCAGTATTTT. Translation gives CASSPEWEGDTQYF.

This clonotype has a count of ten or more. V is TRBV12-3 or TRBV12-4 and J is TRBJ1-1; D gene ambiguous. Trimming took off 1 base at V and 5 bases at J, with 8 bases between the two ends. CDR3 size: 13 residues. The CDR3 is CASSLGLGTEAFF. In DNA form, the CDR3 reads TGTGCCAGCAGTTTAGGGTTGGGGACTGAAGCTTTCTTT.

The chain links TRBV6-5 to TRBJ2-5, with 10 bases identical to TRBD1. The CDR3 extends over 14 amino acids. Germline CDR1 reads MNHEY; CDR2 reads SVGAGI. J was trimmed by 4 bases and V by 5 bases; bases with no gene match: 4. As DNA, the CDR3 is TGTGCCAGCAGTAACTGGGACAGGGGAGAGACCCAGTACTTC. This translates into CASSNWDRGETQYF.

The V call is TRBV20-1, the J call TRBJ2-7; D unresolved. Deletions cut 0 bases from V and 6 bases from J, with 6 bases between. CDR3 length equals 11 residues. Per the germline V gene, CDR1 is DFQATT and CDR2 is SNEGSKA (reference sequence). The CDR3 sequence is CSARDVSEQYF. In DNA form, the CDR3 reads TGCAGTGCTAGAGACGTGTCCGAGCAGTACTTC.

The V gene is TRBV4-2, the J gene TRBJ2-5, with D possibly TRBD2 on 5 matching bases. The CDR3 sequence is 14 residues long. CDR1 and CDR2 (germline): LGHNA, YNFKEQ. V lost 0 bases and J lost 3, with 8 bases in between. The CDR3 spells CASSQELDKETQYF. In DNA form, the CDR3 reads TGTGCCAGCAGCCAAGAACTAGACAAAGAGACCCAGTACTTC.

This clonotype was seen only a few times. This chain connects TRBV20-1 to TRBJ2-7; 8 nucleotides align to TRBD2. CDR3 length: 16 residues. From germline, CDR1 is DFQATT and CDR2 SNEGSKA (reference sequence). Trimming removed 1 base from V and 0 bases from J; junction bases left unmatched: 8. The CDR3 region is CSARALAGQSSYEQYF. In nucleotides, the CDR3 is TGCAGTGCTAGAGCCCTAGCGGGCCAAAGCTCCTACGAGCAGTACTTC.

On this clonotype: A read error may produce the germline difference seen at one junction end. This chain connects TRBV28 to TRBJ2-7; D tentatively fits TRBD1 or TRBD2 (6 bases each). Germline V CDR1 and CDR2: MDHEN, SYDVKM. This CDR3 spans 13 amino acids. DNA for the CDR3: TGTGCCTGCAGTTTGCAGGGGAGGAACGAGCAGTACTTC. Residues: CACSLQGRNEQYF.

The sample holds a few counts of this clonotype. V and J are TRBV10-3 and TRBJ1-2; D remains ambiguous. The CDR3 extends over 13 amino acids. Germline V CDR1 and CDR2: ENHRY, SYGVKD. The ends were cut back, 0 bases at V and 6 bases at J, with 8 bases in the middle. CDR3 protein: CAISESPGNGYTF. The CDR3 DNA reads as TGTGCCATCAGTGAGTCTCCAGGAAATGGCTACACCTTC.

The chain is built from TRBV6-1 and TRBJ2-4; maybe TRBD1 (7 bases). Looked up from germline, CDR1 is MNHNS and CDR2 is SASEGT. There are 16 residues in the CDR3. Trimming removed 4 bases from V and 4 bases from J, with 17 bases in between. The CDR3 nucleotides read TGTGCCAGCAGTGGCGGGACAGCCCGTGGGAAAAACATTCAGTACTTC. Residues: CASSGGTARGKNIQYF.